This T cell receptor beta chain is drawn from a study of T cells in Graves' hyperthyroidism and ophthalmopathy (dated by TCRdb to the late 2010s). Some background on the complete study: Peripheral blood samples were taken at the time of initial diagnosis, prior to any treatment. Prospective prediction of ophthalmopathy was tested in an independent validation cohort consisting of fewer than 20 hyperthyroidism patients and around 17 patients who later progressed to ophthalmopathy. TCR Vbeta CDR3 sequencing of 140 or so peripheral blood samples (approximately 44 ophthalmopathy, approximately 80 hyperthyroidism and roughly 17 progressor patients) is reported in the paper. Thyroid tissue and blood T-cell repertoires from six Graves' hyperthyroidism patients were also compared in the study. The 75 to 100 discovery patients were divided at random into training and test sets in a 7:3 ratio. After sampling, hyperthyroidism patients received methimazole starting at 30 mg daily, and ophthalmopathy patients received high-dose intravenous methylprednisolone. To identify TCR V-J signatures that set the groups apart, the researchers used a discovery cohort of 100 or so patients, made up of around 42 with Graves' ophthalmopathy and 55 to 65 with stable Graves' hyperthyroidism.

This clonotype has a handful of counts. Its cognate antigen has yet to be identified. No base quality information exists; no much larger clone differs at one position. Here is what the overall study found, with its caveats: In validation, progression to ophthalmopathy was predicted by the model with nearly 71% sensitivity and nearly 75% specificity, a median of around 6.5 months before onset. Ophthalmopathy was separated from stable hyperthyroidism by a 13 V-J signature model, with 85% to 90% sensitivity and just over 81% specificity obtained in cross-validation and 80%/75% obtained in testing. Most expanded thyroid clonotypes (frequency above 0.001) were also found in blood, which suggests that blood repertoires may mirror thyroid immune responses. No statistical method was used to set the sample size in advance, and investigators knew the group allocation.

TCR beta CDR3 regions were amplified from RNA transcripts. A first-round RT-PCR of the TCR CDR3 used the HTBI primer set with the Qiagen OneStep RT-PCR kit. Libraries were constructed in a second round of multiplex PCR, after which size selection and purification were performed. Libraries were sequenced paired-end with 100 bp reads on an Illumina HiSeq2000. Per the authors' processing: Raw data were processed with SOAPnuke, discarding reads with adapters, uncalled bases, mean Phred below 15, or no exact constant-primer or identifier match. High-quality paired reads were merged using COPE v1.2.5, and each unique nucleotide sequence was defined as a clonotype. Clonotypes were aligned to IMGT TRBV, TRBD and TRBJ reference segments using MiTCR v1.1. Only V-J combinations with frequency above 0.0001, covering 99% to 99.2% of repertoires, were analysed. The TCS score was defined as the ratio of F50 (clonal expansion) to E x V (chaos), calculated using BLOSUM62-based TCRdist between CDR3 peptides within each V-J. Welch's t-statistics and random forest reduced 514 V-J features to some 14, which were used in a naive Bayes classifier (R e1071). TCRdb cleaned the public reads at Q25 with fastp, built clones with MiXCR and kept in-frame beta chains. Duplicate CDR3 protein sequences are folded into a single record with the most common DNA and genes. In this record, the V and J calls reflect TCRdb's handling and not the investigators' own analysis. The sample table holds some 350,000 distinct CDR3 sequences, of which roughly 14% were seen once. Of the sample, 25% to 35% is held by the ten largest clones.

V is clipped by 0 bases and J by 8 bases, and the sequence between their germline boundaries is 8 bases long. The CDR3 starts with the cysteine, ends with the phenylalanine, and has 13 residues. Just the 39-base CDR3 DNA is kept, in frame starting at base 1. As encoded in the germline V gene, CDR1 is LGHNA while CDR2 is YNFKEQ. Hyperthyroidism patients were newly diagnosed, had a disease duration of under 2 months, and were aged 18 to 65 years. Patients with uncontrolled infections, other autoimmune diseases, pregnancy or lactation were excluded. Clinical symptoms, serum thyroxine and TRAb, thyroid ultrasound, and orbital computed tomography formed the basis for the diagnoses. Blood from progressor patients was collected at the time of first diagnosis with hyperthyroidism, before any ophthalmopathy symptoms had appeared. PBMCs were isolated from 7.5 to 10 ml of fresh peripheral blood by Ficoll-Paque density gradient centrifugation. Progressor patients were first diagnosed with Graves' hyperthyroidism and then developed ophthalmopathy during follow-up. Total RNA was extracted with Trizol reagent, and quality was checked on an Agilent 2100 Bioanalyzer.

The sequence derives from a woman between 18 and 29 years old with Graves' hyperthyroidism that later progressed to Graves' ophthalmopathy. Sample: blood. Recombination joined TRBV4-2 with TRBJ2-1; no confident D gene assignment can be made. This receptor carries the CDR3 CASSQDPQDEQFF. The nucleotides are TGTGCCAGCAGCCAAGATCCCCAGGATGAGCAGTTCTTC.